Listed here are 15 T cell receptor beta chains from one sample, sequenced in a study of PD-1 blockade in classical Hodgkin lymphoma. All trial patients relapsed after autologous stem cell transplantation. Data came from immunoSEQ multiplex PCR; TCRdb stores just in-frame clones and leaves some out. This repertoire shows under 95,000 clones, about 90% found once; its top ten account for approximately 2.5%. The material sequenced was peripheral blood mononuclear cells (PBMCs), taken before the second cycle of nivolumab. The receptors stem from a human donor with classical Hodgkin lymphoma.

This chain uses TRBV30 with TRBJ2-1; perhaps TRBD2 as D (5 bases). Germline V lookup: CDR1 GTSNPN, CDR2 SVGIG (reference sequence). Between the trimmed V and J ends, which lost 4 bases and 3 bases, there was a span of 7 bases. The CDR3 is made up of 12 amino acids. The DNA for the CDR3 is TGTGCCTGGAATCGGGGCTACAATGAGCAGTTCTTC. Its translation: CAWNRGYNEQFF.

The chain employs TRBV28 and TRBJ2-7; 8 bases are a match to TRBD1. V gave up 6 bases and J gave up 6 bases; unmatched junction bases: 7. Germline V lookup: CDR1 MDHEN, CDR2 SYDVKM. The CDR3 length is 13 residues. DNA of the CDR3: TGTGCCAGCAGCCGACCGGACAGGGCCGAGCAGTACTTC. This codes for CASSRPDRAEQYF.

The genes are TRBV18 and TRBJ2-1; D perhaps matches TRBD2 (6 bases). The CDR3 totals 15 residues. Trimming shortened V by 6 bases and J by 1 base, and 13 bases separated the two germline ends. Germline V lookup: CDR1 KGHSH, CDR2 LQKENI. DNA of the CDR3: TGTGCCAGCTCGCCGGGACTTTTGTCCTACAATGAGCAGTTCTTC. Amino acids: CASSPGLLSYNEQFF.

J is TRBJ2-5 and V is TRBV7-9; D is unresolved. Between the trimmed V and J ends, which lost 7 bases and 0 bases, there was a span of 24 bases. The length of the CDR3 is 18 residues. The germline V gene has CDR1 SEHNR and CDR2 FQNEAQ (reference sequence). CDR3 protein: CASIIPAQAPRYQETQYF. CDR3 DNA: TGTGCCAGCATTATACCGGCCCAGGCTCCTAGGTACCAAGAGACCCAGTACTTC.

The chain couples TRBV25-1 to TRBJ1-3, with TRBD1 identical over 11 bases. This CDR3 is 17 amino acids long. The ends lost 4 bases at V and 2 bases at J; junction bases unmatched: 7. The germline CDR1 and CDR2 sequences are MGHDK and SYGVNS. The CDR3 DNA follows: TGTGCCAGCAGTGCCCAATTGGGACAGGGGGCTGGAAACACCATATATTTT. Translating gives CASSAQLGQGAGNTIYF.

J is TRBJ1-3 and V is TRBV7-8; perhaps TRBD1 as D (6 bases). The V gene lost 1 base and the J gene lost 3 bases, with 13 bases spanning the gap. The CDR3 covers 16 residues. Per the germline V gene, CDR1 is SGHVS and CDR2 is FQNEAQ. CDR3 in DNA: TGTGCCAGCAGCTTAGGGCCAACAGGGAATGGAAACACCATATATTTT. It translates to CASSLGPTGNGNTIYF. The variable domain in full, completed from reference TRBV7-8 and TRBJ1-3, reads GAGVSQSPRYKVAKRGQDVALRCDPISGHVSLFWYQQALGQGPEFLTYFQNEAQLDKSGLPSDRFFAERPEGSVSTLKIQRTQQEDSAVYLCASSLGPTGNGNTIYFGEGSWLTVV.

V usage is TRBV29-1 and J usage is TRBJ2-7; D is perhaps TRBD1 (5 bases). There are 13 residues in the CDR3. Trimming stripped 2 bases from V and 2 bases from J, with 10 bases between. From germline, CDR1 is SQVTM and CDR2 ANQGSEA. The CDR3 loop is CSVEYPDTYEQYF. DNA of the CDR3: TGCAGCGTTGAATATCCGGACACCTACGAGCAGTACTTC.

The V and J genes are TRBV7-9 and TRBJ2-2; either TRBD1 or TRBD2 may fit D (6 bases each). This CDR3 is 16 amino acids long. CDR1 and CDR2 from the germline V gene are SEHNR and FQNEAQ (reference sequence). The ends were cut back, 6 bases at V and 3 bases at J, with 17 bases in the middle. The CDR3 region is CASRMLGGTYTGELFF. CDR3 bases: TGTGCCAGCAGAATGCTAGGGGGGACGTACACCGGGGAGCTGTTTTTT.

This rearrangement joins TRBV9 to TRBJ2-7, with a tentative D call TRBD1 (6 bases). The length of the CDR3 is 14 residues. Trimming cost V 3 bases and J 3 bases, with 13 bases left between them. The germline V gene encodes CDR1 SGDLS and CDR2 YYNGEE. This CDR3 reads CASSADGQYYEQYF. The CDR3 DNA reads as TGTGCCAGCAGCGCCGACGGACAGTACTACGAGCAGTACTTC.

The V and J genes are TRBV27 and TRBJ2-1, with D tentatively TRBD2 (6 bases). The CDR3 extends over 14 amino acids. CDR1 is MNHEY, CDR2 SMNVEV, per germline (reference sequence). The ends were cut back, 3 bases at V and 5 bases at J, with 11 bases in the middle. The DNA of the CDR3 is TGTGCCAGCAGTTTGGAACTAGCCCACAATGAGCAGTTCTTC. Translated: CASSLELAHNEQFF.

The chain has TRBV7-9 and TRBJ2-1; D is uncertain. Germline V gives CDR1 SEHNR, CDR2 FQNEAQ (reference sequence). CDR3 size: 12 residues. The V gene lost 1 base and the J gene lost 6 bases, with 4 bases spanning the gap. DNA for the CDR3: TGTGCCAGCAGCTTAGACACCAATGAGCAGTTCTTC. Translated: CASSLDTNEQFF.

The rearrangement joins TRBV6-5 to TRBJ1-5, with a possible D match to TRBD1 (6 bases). CDR3 size: 13 residues. Deletions cut 4 bases from V and 5 bases from J, with 9 bases between. The V gene's germline CDR1 is MNHEY and CDR2 SVGAGI. This CDR3 reads CASSSTGHQPQHF. CDR3 bases: TGTGCCAGCAGTTCCACAGGGCATCAGCCCCAGCATTTT.

The chain joins TRBV5-1 to TRBJ2-2, with 7 bases aligning to TRBD1. The CDR3 totals 16 residues. The germline V gene has CDR1 SGHRS and CDR2 YFSETQ. Trimming cost V 4 bases and J 0 bases; bases outside gene matches: 6. The CDR3 coding sequence is TGCGCCAGCAGCGATCGGACAGGAGCGAACACCGGGGAGCTGTTTTTT. The encoded protein is CASSDRTGANTGELFF.

In DNA form, the CDR3 reads TGTGCCAGCGGTCGCGACAGGAGCTCTGGAAACACCATATATTTT. It translates to CASGRDRSSGNTIYF. This chain links TRBV19 with TRBJ1-3, with a weak D call TRBD1 (6 bases). Looked up from germline, CDR1 is LNHDA and CDR2 is SQIVND (reference sequence). The CDR3 length is 15 residues. Trimming left V 9 bases short and J 0 bases short, with 15 bases between.

The V and J genes are TRBV5-1 and TRBJ2-1; 7 bases map to TRBD2. Germline lookup yields CDR1 SGHRS and CDR2 YFSETQ. Trimming took 1 base from V and 2 from J; bases not matched to a gene: 6. The CDR3 sequence is 16 residues long. The CDR3 here is CASSLRSSGTYNEQFF. The CDR3 coding sequence is TGCGCCAGCAGCTTGCGGTCTAGCGGAACCTACAATGAGCAGTTCTTC.